The source of this T cell receptor beta chain is a study of blood T cell repertoires in COVID-19. The CDR3 runs to 14 residues. The V segment lost 5 bases and the J segment 2 bases; nucleotides outside the gene matches: 3. The germline V gene has CDR1 SGHVS and CDR2 FNYEAQ. Only in-frame clones appear in the TCRdb table, and some are missing; sequencing was by immunoSEQ multiplex PCR. The sample yields 200,000 to 250,000 clones, less than 85% seen once. The specimen sequenced was PBMCs or T cells enriched from blood (not recorded which). The V call is TRBV7-6, the J call TRBJ1-3, with 7 bases that match TRBD1. This sequence originates from a man aged 55 to 70 who had recovered from COVID-19. The CDR3 DNA follows: TGTGCCAGCAGCACAGGGACAGCTGGAAACACCATATATTTT. It codes for CASSTGTAGNTIYF.